Following are 13 T cell receptor beta chains from one sample sequenced in a study of shared clonotypes between healthy human individuals. Naive CD8 cells were CD45RO-negative, positively selected for CCR7, excluding terminally differentiated effector memory CD45RA+ cells. Profiled with immunoSEQ multiplex PCR; TCRdb holds only in-frame clones, not every one. Seen here are about 1,800,000 clones, about 95% observed once, and the top ten hold 1.2%. The specimen sequenced was naive CD8+ T cells sorted from blood. The receptors here all came from a young man in good health.

The chain joins TRBV6-1 to TRBJ2-1; 12 bases are shared with TRBD2. CDR1 and CDR2 from the germline V gene are MNHNS and SASEGT. Trimming removed 4 bases from V and 7 bases from J; junction bases left unmatched: 2. The CDR3 is made up of 14 amino acids. The CDR3 DNA reads as TGTGCCAGCAGTGCAACTAGCGGGAGGAATGAGCAGTTCTTC. This codes for CASSATSGRNEQFF.

The chain joins TRBV19 to TRBJ1-6; 9 positions match TRBD1. Per the germline V gene, CDR1 is LNHDA and CDR2 is SQIVND (reference sequence). The CDR3 spans 14 residues. V shed 4 bases, J shed 9 bases, and the junction held 4 bases outside the gene matches. Here the CDR3 DNA reads TGTGCCAGTAGTACCGGGACAGGGCCTTCACCCCTCCACTTT. This encodes CASSTGTGPSPLHF.

The rearrangement uses TRBV13 and TRBJ1-1, with 7 positions matching TRBD1. Germline trimming cut 4 bases from V and 0 bases from J; bases unmatched to any gene: 8. CDR1 is PRHDT and CDR2 is FYEKMQ in the germline V gene (reference sequence). The CDR3 covers 16 residues. The DNA for the CDR3 is TGTGCCAGCAGCTACCGACAGGGAAGAATGAACACTGAAGCTTTCTTT. This codes for CASSYRQGRMNTEAFF.

Regarding this clone: Other DNA sequences within the sample encode an identical CDR3. The genes are TRBV13 and TRBJ2-5; D is unresolved. Germline CDR1 reads PRHDT; CDR2 reads FYEKMQ (reference sequence). The CDR3 is 12 residues long. V shed 0 bases and J shed 7 bases, with 6 bases lying between them. CDR3 in amino acids: CASSLGGGTQYF. For the CDR3, the DNA is TGTGCCAGCAGCTTAGGGGGCGGGACCCAGTACTTC.

This chain uses TRBV2 with TRBJ1-6; possibly TRBD1 for D (6 bases). Germline V gives CDR1 SNHLY, CDR2 FYNNEI. The CDR3 is 15 amino acids. Trimming took 8 bases from V and 5 from J, leaving 16 bases between them. The CDR3 nucleotides are TGTGCCAGCGCCCGATGGGACAAGGATAATTCACCCCTCCACTTT. It encodes CASARWDKDNSPLHF.

The chain joins TRBV9 to TRBJ1-1; D uncertain. The CDR3 consists of 14 residues. V was cut by 0 bases and J by 0 bases, with 6 bases left in between. Looked up from germline, CDR1 is SGDLS and CDR2 is YYNGEE. CDR3 region: CASSVAIMNTEAFF. CDR3 nucleotide sequence: TGTGCCAGCAGCGTAGCCATTATGAACACTGAAGCTTTCTTT.

In DNA form, the CDR3 reads TGTGCCAGCAGATCTAGCGGGGGGGCCGATTTTGGGTACGAGCAGTACTTC. Translating it yields CASRSSGGADFGYEQYF. The gene calls are TRBV27 and TRBJ2-7; 12 nucleotides match TRBD2. J was trimmed by 4 bases and V by 6 bases; bases with no gene match: 13. The CDR3 spans 17 residues. Germline V gene sequence: CDR1 MNHEY, CDR2 SMNVEV (reference sequence).

The chain combines TRBV6-1 with TRBJ1-2; D unresolved. This CDR3 is 17 amino acids long. V lost 4 bases, J lost 4 bases, and 22 bases lay in between. The germline CDR1 and CDR2 sequences are MNHNS and SASEGT. CDR3 nucleotides: TGTGCCAGCAGTGTTAACTTTAAATTTGATCCACTCTATGGCTACACCTTC. Its protein is CASSVNFKFDPLYGYTF.

This clone has only one observation. The J gene is TRBJ1-6, the V gene TRBV6-5; D remains unclear. The CDR3 is made up of 10 amino acids. Germline V gene sequence: CDR1 MNHEY, CDR2 SVGAGI. V was shortened by 8 bases and J by 14 bases, with 10 bases between the two germline ends. As DNA, the CDR3 is TGTGCCAGCGGGCCATACGCCCTCCACTTT. Residues: CASGPYALHF.

Turning to this clone: This CDR3 is also generated by other DNA sequences in the sample. The CDR3 loop reads CASSYGLAPGELFF. DNA of the CDR3: TGTGCCAGCAGCTACGGACTAGCCCCCGGGGAGCTGTTTTTT. The chain is built from TRBV7-9 and TRBJ2-2, with 8 positions matching TRBD2. Germline V gene data show CDR1 as SEHNR and CDR2 as FQNEAQ (reference sequence). This CDR3 comprises 14 residues. V lost 4 bases and J lost 6; bases outside the gene matches: 4.

This clone was recorded once. The chain carries TRBV25-1 and TRBJ2-1, with D possibly TRBD2 on 6 matching bases. V lost 6 bases, J lost 4 bases, and 10 bases lay in between. Per the germline V gene, CDR1 is MGHDK and CDR2 is SYGVNS. CDR3 length equals 13 residues. CDR3 sequence reads: CASSPDYYNEQFF. The CDR3 nucleotides are TGTGCCAGCAGCCCGGACTATTACAATGAGCAGTTCTTC.

The V call is TRBV7-8, the J call TRBJ1-2; 8 positions agree with TRBD1. V lost 2 bases, J lost 7 bases, and 12 bases stayed unmatched. The CDR3 is 16 residues long. CDR1 is SGHVS, CDR2 FQNEAQ, per germline. The CDR3 reads CASSLIVVQGASGYTF. Written as DNA, the CDR3 is TGTGCCAGCAGCTTAATTGTAGTGCAGGGGGCTTCTGGCTACACCTTC.

This clone was seen once. The chain combines TRBV13 with TRBJ1-4; 12 nucleotides align to TRBD1. V was pared by 3 bases and J by 3 bases, with 5 bases of the junction left unmatched. CDR1 PRHDT and CDR2 FYEKMQ come from the germline V gene (reference sequence). The CDR3 covers 17 residues. CDR3 in DNA: TGTGCCAGCAGCTTGGGGGGACAGGGGGCAGCTAATGAAAAACTGTTTTTT. Its protein is CASSLGGQGAANEKLFF.